This TCR beta chain is from a study of T cell repertoires in cytomegalovirus infection. With regard to this clonotype: The antigen remains unidentified.

Losses at the gene ends were 5 bases for V and 3 bases for J; bases not matched to a gene: 8. The germline gives CDR1 SGHVS, CDR2 FNYEAQ. The CDR3 loop spans 15 amino acids. TCRdb independently ran MiXCR on the reads; one entry per CDR3 protein. The table records around 500,000 distinct CDR3 sequences, about two fifths of them present only once. Sequenced here: cultured PBMCs, sampled from culture after CMV antigen stimulation. The receptor was isolated from a human donor in good health (CMV status not recorded). Some clones in this sample may be carry-over from other donors' samples. This rearrangement joins TRBV7-6 to TRBJ2-5; TRBD2 matches at 8 bases. The CDR3 protein is CASSHELAGKETQYF. DNA for the CDR3: TGTGCCAGCAGCCATGAGCTAGCGGGTAAAGAGACCCAGTACTTC. The whole variable domain, filled in from reference TRBV7-6 and TRBJ2-5, reads GAGVSQSPRYKVTKRGQDVALRCDPISGHVSLYWYRQALGQGPEFLTYFNYEAQQDKSGLPNDRFSAERPEGSISTLTIQRTEQRDSAMYRCASSHELAGKETQYFGPGTRLLVL.